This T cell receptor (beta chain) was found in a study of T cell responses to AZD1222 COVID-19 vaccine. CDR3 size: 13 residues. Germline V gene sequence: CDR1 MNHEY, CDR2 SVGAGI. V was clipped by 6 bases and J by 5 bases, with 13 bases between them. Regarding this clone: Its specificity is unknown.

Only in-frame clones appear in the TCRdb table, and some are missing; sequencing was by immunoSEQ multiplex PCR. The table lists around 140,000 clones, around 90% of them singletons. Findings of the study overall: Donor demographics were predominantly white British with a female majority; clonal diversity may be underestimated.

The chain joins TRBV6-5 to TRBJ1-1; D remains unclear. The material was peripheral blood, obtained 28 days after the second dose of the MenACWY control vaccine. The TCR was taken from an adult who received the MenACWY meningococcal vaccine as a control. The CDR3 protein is CASSPGRGTEAFF. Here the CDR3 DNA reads TGTGCCAGCAGCCCCGGACGGGGAACTGAAGCTTTCTTT.